This T cell receptor beta chain comes out of a study of shared T cell receptors in the human thymus. The CDR3 consists of 16 residues. Trimming left V 3 bases short and J 3 bases short, with 18 bases between. Germline CDR1 MDHEN, CDR2 SYDVKM. In this sample, this clone turned up a few times. Sequenced by immunoSEQ multiplex PCR; TCRdb stores in-frame clones only, minus some. The top ten clones hold 0.0095% to 0.011% of a sample with under 850,000 clones, approximately 87% of them seen once. This sample was shared with a second study, whose subject was human thymus T cells. That report adds: Healthy Finnish infants undergoing corrective surgery for congenital heart defects were used as donors. Corrective cardiac surgery supplied the resected thymus tissue. Apparent bias marked the V and J gene usage of thymic and blood repertoires.

This receptor was obtained from a boy less than two years old with a congenital heart defect. Sequencing was carried out using thymocytes. The chain joins TRBV28 to TRBJ2-7; D perhaps matches TRBD1 (6 bases). The chain's CDR3 is CASSFLRTEYLYEQYF. The DNA for the CDR3 is TGTGCCAGCAGTTTCTTACGGACAGAGTACCTCTACGAGCAGTACTTC.